This is a list of T cell receptor beta chains from one sample in a study of CD8+CD57+ T cells in acquired aplastic anemia. TCRdb called the reads again in MiXCR, with one record for every CDR3 protein. This sample has some 170,000 distinct CDR3 sequences, with 71% found just once. Sequenced input: sorted CD4+, CD8+, or CD8+CD57+ T cells (not recorded which) from PBMCs. These receptor sequences come from a human donor with aplastic anemia. The CDR3 runs from the conserved cysteine through the conserved F or W. A D gene is named only where the DNA matches it firmly. Clone size appears in some rows only: once, few, many, or a class for an expanded clone.

TGTGCCAGCAGCCCCGCCCCGGGGGGGAACGAGCAGTACTTC CASSPAPGGNEQYF TRBJ2-7 . TRBV7-9 TRBD2
TGTGCCAGCAGCTTACGTATCGGACTAGTGGGTCATAAGAGCTCCTACGAGCAGTACTTC CASSLRIGLVGHKSSYEQYF TRBJ2-7 . TRBV7-2 TRBD2
TGTGCCAGCAGCGTCGCGGGGGACGTTAGTTCCTACGAGCAGTACTTC CASSVAGDVSSYEQYF TRBJ2-7 . TRBV9 TRBD2
TGTGCCAGCACCCGAGAAGCCGGGACTAGCGGTTCCTACAATGAGCAGTTCTTC CASTREAGTSGSYNEQFF TRBJ2-1 once TRBV10-3 TRBD2
TGTGCCAGCCAGGGAGGCCACCACTCTGGGGCCAACGTCCTGACTTTC CASQGGHHSGANVLTF TRBJ2-6 . TRBV6-4 .
TGTGCCAGCAGCTCCAACTTGGGAGTTAATTCACCCCTCCACTTT CASSSNLGVNSPLHF TRBJ1-6 once TRBV11-3 .
TGCAGCGTTGAACCGCGGGGGGTACACAATGAGCAGTTCTTC CSVEPRGVHNEQFF TRBJ2-1 . TRBV29-1 TRBD2
TGTGCCAGCTCGACGTGGAGCTACAATGAGCAGTTCTTC CASSTWSYNEQFF TRBJ2-1 . TRBV9 .
TGCGCCAGCAGCTTGGAAGGACTAGCGGGGGGACAATATCAAGAGACCCAGTACTTC CASSLEGLAGGQYQETQYF TRBJ2-5 once TRBV5-1 TRBD2
TGTGCCAGTAGTATCCCCGCGAACCTGGACGGGGAGCTGTTTTTT CASSIPANLDGELFF TRBJ2-2 . TRBV19 .
TGCGCCAGCATTGCGAGAGCTTTCTTT CASIARAFF TRBJ1-1 . TRBV4-1 .
TGTGCCACCAGCAGCCAGCCCGACTCTGGAAACACCATATATTTT CATSSQPDSGNTIYF TRBJ1-3 . TRBV15 .
TGTGCCAGCAGCTTGGGGTCTCAACTGTTTTTT CASSLGSQLFF TRBJ1-4 . TRBV7-9 .
TGTGCCAGCAACAGGAACACTGAAGTTTTCTTT CASNRNTEVFF TRBJ1-1 once TRBV12-3/TRBV12-4 .
TGTGCCAGCAGCCTAGTCGGACACACAAATTACGAGCAGTACTTC CASSLVGHTNYEQYF TRBJ2-7 . TRBV5-6 .
TGTGCCAGCAGCTCCGGGACAGGGAACATTCAGTACTTC CASSSGTGNIQYF TRBJ2-4 . TRBV5-8 TRBD1
TGTGCCAGCAGTGACGATTTGTTTGGAAACACCATATATTTT CASSDDLFGNTIYF TRBJ1-3 . TRBV2 .
TGCAGCGTTCAAGAGACCCAGTACTTC CSVQETQYF TRBJ2-5 . TRBV29-1 .
TGCAGTGCTAGAGAGGGATCCTACGAGCAGTACTTC CSAREGSYEQYF TRBJ2-7 . TRBV20-1 .
TGCAGCCCCGGTGTACAAAGGATCGAACAGTACTTC CSPGVQRIEQYF TRBJ2-7 . TRBV29-1 .
TGTGCCAGCAGTGTTCTGGGGAGTGAAGCTTTCTTT CASSVLGSEAFF TRBJ1-1 once TRBV2 .
TGCAGTGTTCGCCCGGCAGGGGGCGTCCCGAACACTGAAGCTTTCTTT CSVRPAGGVPNTEAFF TRBJ1-1 . TRBV20-1 TRBD1
TGTGCCAGCAGCTTAGGCTTATGGGGGGAGCAGTTCTTC CASSLGLWGEQFF TRBJ2-1 . TRBV7-9 .
TGTGCCAGCAGTGCCCCTAGCGGGACGGCTCCCTGGAGTGAGCAGTTCTTC CASSAPSGTAPWSEQFF TRBJ2-1 . TRBV2 TRBD2
TGCGCCAGCAGTGAGGAAGGGACAGGGGCATCCTACGAGCAGTACTTC CASSEEGTGASYEQYF TRBJ2-7 . TRBV10-2 TRBD1
TGTGCCAGCAGCTTGGGGCCGGGACAGAGCACAGATACGCAGTATTTT CASSLGPGQSTDTQYF TRBJ2-3 few TRBV5-8 TRBD1
TGCGCCAGCAGCCAAGATCCGGGCAGTTCACCCCTCCACTTT CASSQDPGSSPLHF TRBJ1-6 few TRBV4-3 .
TGTGCCAGCAGCTTAGGGACAGGGATGGTTGAGCAGTTCTTC CASSLGTGMVEQFF TRBJ2-1 . TRBV7-8 TRBD1
TGCAGTGCTAGAGGGGTTAGCGGCAACGGGGAGCTGTTTTTT CSARGVSGNGELFF TRBJ2-2 . TRBV20-1 .
TGTGCCAGCAGTCTCCGACAGGGTACGAACACTGAAGCTTTCTTT CASSLRQGTNTEAFF TRBJ1-1 . TRBV6-5 TRBD1
TGTGCCAGCAGTGTTACGGGGCTTTATTCACCCCTCCACTTT CASSVTGLYSPLHF TRBJ1-6 few TRBV2 .
TGTGCCAGCAGCTTTGGGGGAGGGGCCCAGTACTTC CASSFGGGAQYF TRBJ2-5 . TRBV5-8 TRBD2
TGTGCCAGTAGTGTAGAGCCGGGACGGCTAAATTCACCCCTCCACTTT CASSVEPGRLNSPLHF TRBJ1-6 . TRBV19 .
TGTGCCAGCATCGGGACAGGGATCTACGAGCAGTACTTC CASIGTGIYEQYF TRBJ2-7 once TRBV7-9 TRBD1
TGTGCCACCAGCAGAGATCGGGGACAGGGGGCTCGAAACACCATATATTTT CATSRDRGQGARNTIYF TRBJ1-3 . TRBV15 TRBD1
TGCGCCAGCAGCCAAGCTCCCACGTGGACAGGGGGTAAGGGCGAGCAGCACTTC CASSQAPTWTGGKGEQHF TRBJ2-7 . TRBV14 TRBD1
TGTGCCAGCAGTGCCCCGATTGGCGGGAGTGCGACTAAGCAGTTCTTC CASSAPIGGSATKQFF TRBJ2-1 . TRBV2 TRBD2
TGCGCCAGCAGCATAGCAGAACCGATTTACAATGAGCAGTTCTTC CASSIAEPIYNEQFF TRBJ2-1 . TRBV5-1 .
TGTGCCAGCAGCCCGGCTATGACAGGGGGCATGGAGACCCAGTACTTC CASSPAMTGGMETQYF TRBJ2-5 . TRBV5-4 TRBD1
TGTGCCACCAGTGATGCCCTAGCGGAAAACTACAATGAGCAGTTCTTC CATSDALAENYNEQFF TRBJ2-1 once TRBV24-1 TRBD2
TGTGCCAGCAGCGTAGGGACAGGGGGCATGGTCTTC CASSVGTGGMVF TRBJ2-1 . TRBV11-3 TRBD1
TGCGCCAGCAGCCAAGATCTCGGAGCGGACACTGAAGCTTTCTTT CASSQDLGADTEAFF TRBJ1-1 . TRBV4-1 .
TGTGCCACCAGCAGAGACGATAGAGGCAATCAGCCCCAGCATTTT CATSRDDRGNQPQHF TRBJ1-5 . TRBV15 .
TGCAGTGCTACGTGGGGCGAGCAGTACTTC CSATWGEQYF TRBJ2-7 . TRBV20-1 .
TGTGCCAGCACCTTACTTAAGTGGAGCTGGGTAAATTCACCCCTCCACTTT CASTLLKWSWVNSPLHF TRBJ1-6 . TRBV13 .
TGTGCCAGCAGTGTCCAGGGTGTATTCCGGGACACTGAAGCTTTCTTT CASSVQGVFRDTEAFF TRBJ1-1 once TRBV2 .
TGTGCCACCCGAAGAGGGACTCACGCCTACGAGCAGTACTTC CATRRGTHAYEQYF TRBJ2-7 . TRBV2 .
TGTGCCAGCAGCCGAAGAGAGGTCGGAACTGAAGCTTTCTTT CASSRREVGTEAFF TRBJ1-1 . TRBV7-9 .
TGTGCCAGCAGCGATGCCCGGTCGGGATTAGCCAAAAACATTCAGTACTTC CASSDARSGLAKNIQYF TRBJ2-4 . TRBV7-9 .
TGTGCCAGCAGTTTCGGACAGGTCACAGATACGCAGTATTTT CASSFGQVTDTQYF TRBJ2-3 . TRBV12-3/TRBV12-4 TRBD1
TGTGCCAGCAGCCTCGGACTAGCGGGAGGCCCCTACGAGCAGTACTTC CASSLGLAGGPYEQYF TRBJ2-7 . TRBV7-6 TRBD2
TGTGCCAGCAGCTTAAAGGACATCCTCGGGTACGAGCAGTACTTC CASSLKDILGYEQYF TRBJ2-7 . TRBV7-8 .
TGTGCCAGCAGTGACTCGTTCGATACTGAAAAACTGTTTTTT CASSDSFDTEKLFF TRBJ1-4 . TRBV2 .
TGTGCCAGCAGCTCAACGGACGTTGCCCTCACAGATACGCAGTATTTT CASSSTDVALTDTQYF TRBJ2-3 . TRBV7-9 .
TGTGCCACCAGGGAGGGGGAGTACTCCTACGAGCAGTACTTC CATREGEYSYEQYF TRBJ2-7 few TRBV24-1 .
TGCAGTGCAAATAAGAAGGGTGGCGAGCAGTTCTTC CSANKKGGEQFF TRBJ2-1 once TRBV20-1 .
TGCAGTGGGACTAGCGGGGTAGGCACAGATACGCAGTATTTT CSGTSGVGTDTQYF TRBJ2-3 . TRBV20-1 TRBD2
TGCGCCAGCAGTGAGATGGGCGCGGCAAATGGGCACAATGAGCAGTTCTTC CASSEMGAANGHNEQFF TRBJ2-1 . TRBV10-2 .
TGTGCCAGCAGCCTTGTAGGGGGACAGGGATTTTCACCCCTCCACTTT CASSLVGGQGFSPLHF TRBJ1-6 . TRBV5-6 TRBD1
TGTGCCACCAGCAGAGAAGGACTAGCTTCCTACGAGCAGTACTTC CATSREGLASYEQYF TRBJ2-7 . TRBV15 TRBD2